Given below is one T cell receptor beta chain in context. Cohorts were determined from participant-reported clinical history. In the original processing: Amplifying reference gene primers gave estimates of nucleated cell counts. Repertoires were generated with immunoSEQ multiplex PCR, while TCRdb's copy carries only in-frame clones and drops some. From that table come the V and J calls and clone size; the DNA was used to work out D and trimming. The table shows fewer than 300,000 clones, with roughly 90% occurring only once. This sample was included in a study of blood T cell repertoires in COVID-19. Overall study: PBMCs, B-cell-depleted T cells, or T cells provided the cDNA or gDNA that made up the material.

The receptor comes from a woman aged 25 to 39 who had recovered from COVID-19. Source material: PBMCs or T cells enriched from blood (not recorded which).

In DNA form, the CDR3 reads TGTGCCAGCAGCTTGGCCCTAGCGGGAGAAGCAGATACGCAGTATTTT. Its translation is CASSLALAGEADTQYF. The V and J genes are TRBV5-6 and TRBJ2-3; 10 nucleotides line up with TRBD2. J lost 4 bases, V lost 0 bases, and 5 bases had no gene match. Germline V gene lookup returns CDR1 SGHDT and CDR2 YYEEEE. The CDR3 contains 16 residues.